One and the same sample provided the 2 T cell receptor beta chains below, sequenced in a study of cytomegalovirus exposure and HLA in healthy donors. The PCR ran on 60 Vbeta and 13 Jbeta primers. The assay was immunoSEQ multiplex PCR, and TCRdb's table has in-frame clones only and misses some. The table shows 75,000 to 100,000 clones, with roughly three fifths occurring only once. The specimen sequenced was PBMCs. These receptors came from a man aged 55 to 70 in good health and CMV-seronegative.

V usage is TRBV2 and J usage is TRBJ2-7; D possibly corresponds to TRBD2 (5 bases). V dropped 7 bases and J dropped 0 bases, with 16 bases sitting between them. CDR3 length: 15 residues. Looked up from germline, CDR1 is SNHLY and CDR2 is FYNNEI. The CDR3 region is CASTEESYSSYEQYF. The CDR3 region has the DNA TGTGCCAGCACGGAGGAGTCCTACAGCTCCTACGAGCAGTACTTC.

V and J are TRBV11-2 and TRBJ1-1; a possible D gene is TRBD1 (6 bases). Trimming shortened V by 4 bases and J by 6 bases, and 15 bases separated the two germline ends. The germline V gene encodes CDR1 SGHAT and CDR2 FQNNGV. This CDR3 comprises 14 residues. The CDR3 here is CASSSYREGAEAFF. DNA of the CDR3: TGTGCCAGCAGCTCCTACAGGGAAGGCGCTGAAGCTTTCTTT.